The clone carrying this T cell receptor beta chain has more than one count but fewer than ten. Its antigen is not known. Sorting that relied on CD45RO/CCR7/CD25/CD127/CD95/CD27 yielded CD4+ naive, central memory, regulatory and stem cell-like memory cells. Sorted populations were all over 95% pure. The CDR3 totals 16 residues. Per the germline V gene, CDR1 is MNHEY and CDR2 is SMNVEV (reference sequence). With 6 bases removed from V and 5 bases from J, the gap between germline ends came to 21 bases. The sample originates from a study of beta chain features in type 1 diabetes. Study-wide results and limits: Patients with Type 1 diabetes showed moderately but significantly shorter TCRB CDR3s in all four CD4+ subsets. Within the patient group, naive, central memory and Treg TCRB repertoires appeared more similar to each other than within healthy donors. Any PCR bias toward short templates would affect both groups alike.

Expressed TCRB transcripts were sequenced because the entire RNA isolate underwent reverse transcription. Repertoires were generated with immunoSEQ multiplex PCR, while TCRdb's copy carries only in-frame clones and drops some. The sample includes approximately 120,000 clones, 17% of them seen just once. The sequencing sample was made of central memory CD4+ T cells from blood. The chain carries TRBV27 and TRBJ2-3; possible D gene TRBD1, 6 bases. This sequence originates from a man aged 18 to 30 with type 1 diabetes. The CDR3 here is CASRLKQGARGDTQYF. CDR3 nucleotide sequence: TGTGCCAGCAGGTTAAAACAGGGTGCCAGGGGAGATACGCAGTATTTT.